This TCR beta chain is from a study of graft-versus-host responses after intestinal transplantation. This clone appeared a few times. Measured with immunoSEQ multiplex PCR; TCRdb has only the in-frame clones, and not every one. This sample carries some 8,000 clones, 30% of them seen once, and the ten largest clones take approximately 6%. After mixed lymphocyte reaction, dividing CD4+ and CD8+ responder T cells were sorted. The receptor comes from a human patient who received an intestinal transplant. The source was alloreactive CD4+ T cells from a mixed lymphocyte reaction culture, collected before intestinal transplant. Subset meaning: CFSE-low proliferating T cells sorted from roughly 6-day pre-transplant mixed lymphocyte reaction (GvH or HvG direction).

CDR3: CASSVPRLAITNYNEQFF. The CDR3 nucleotides are TGTGCCAGCAGCGTCCCCCGATTAGCCATAACCAACTACAATGAGCAGTTCTTC. The rearrangement uses TRBV2 and TRBJ2-1; D not certain. The V gene's germline CDR1 is SNHLY and CDR2 FYNNEI. The CDR3 is 18 amino acids. V lost 6 bases to trimming and J lost 3 bases, with 24 bases between them.